Listed below are T cell receptor beta chains from one sample, sequenced in a study of control samples from healthy donors and cancer patients. The repertoire was sequenced with immunoSEQ multiplex PCR; TCRdb's copy has only in-frame clones and lacks some. The data hold 25,000 to 30,000 clones, with about 87% observed a single time. Sequenced input: PBMCs. Every receptor here comes from a woman aged 40 to 50 with lung cancer. Both conserved end residues are part of each CDR3. D genes are given only for firm matches. The listing skips clone size in some rows; elsewhere it reads once, few, many or a size class.

d_gene	v_gene	j_gene	abundance	CDR3aa	CDR3nt
TRBD1	TRBV19	TRBJ1-1	.	CASSIPRDRGLMNTEAFF	TGTGCCAGTAGTATACCCCGGGACAGGGGACTTATGAACACTGAAGCTTTCTTT
.	TRBV27	TRBJ2-7	once	CASSWGTGTYEQYF	TGTGCCAGCAGTTGGGGGACCGGCACCTACGAGCAGTACTTC
TRBD2	TRBV15	TRBJ2-1	.	CATSRTRTSGGNSYNEQFF	TGTGCCACCAGCAGAACCCGGACTAGCGGGGGGAACTCCTACAATGAGCAGTTCTTC
.	TRBV7-3	TRBJ2-7	.	CASSLMGVGTYEQYF	TGTGCCAGCAGCTTAATGGGGGTTGGAACCTACGAGCAGTACTTC
TRBD2	TRBV6-6	TRBJ2-7	.	CASREGLAGTYEQYF	TGTGCCAGCAGGGAGGGACTAGCGGGGACCTACGAGCAGTACTTC
.	TRBV19	TRBJ1-5	.	CASSIRDLGGNQPQHF	TGTGCCAGTAGTATCAGGGACTTAGGAGGCAATCAGCCCCAGCATTTT
TRBD1	TRBV15	TRBJ2-7	.	CATSAAPGQGKDEQYF	TGTGCCACCAGCGCGGCACCGGGACAGGGTAAGGACGAGCAGTACTTC
.	TRBV5-1	TRBJ2-5	.	CASSLGQRYQETQYF	TGCGCCAGCAGCTTGGGACAGCGGTACCAAGAGACCCAGTACTTC
.	TRBV6-2/TRBV6-3	TRBJ2-5	.	CASSFGRNPEETQYF	TGTGCCAGCAGTTTCGGTCGGAACCCGGAGGAGACCCAGTACTTC
TRBD1	TRBV5-6	TRBJ1-2	.	CASSRTGYGYTF	TGTGCCAGCAGCCGGACAGGGTATGGCTACACCTTC
.	TRBV3-1/TRBV3-2	TRBJ2-7	.	CASSQANGDYEQYF	TGTGCCAGCAGCCAGGCTAATGGGGATTACGAGCAGTACTTC
.	TRBV7-2	TRBJ2-7	.	CASRLDSFYEQYF	TGTGCCAGCAGATTGGACAGCTTCTACGAGCAGTACTTC